This T cell receptor beta chain emerged from a study of graft-versus-host responses after intestinal transplantation. At the level of the study: Recipients were given multivisceral, liver-intestinal, or isolated intestinal transplants. Every transplant recipient was induced with anti-thymocyte globulin, then maintained on tacrolimus and steroids for two to three years. Findings and limits, study-wide: Circulating GvH clone levels at their peak were associated with HvG declines (early post-transplant). In recipient marrow, GvH clones were found, and some appeared first in ileum or blood.

The protocol was immunoSEQ multiplex PCR, while the TCRdb copy is restricted to in-frame clones and leaves out a portion. The table has 40,000 to 55,000 clones, 84% seen once. Worth noting for this clone: Its antigen remains unknown.

Per germline, CDR1 SGHVS and CDR2 FNYEAQ. The CDR3 totals 15 residues. Trimming pared 1 base from V and 3 bases from J, leaving 10 bases between. The sequence derives from a human donor who was the organ donor for an intestinal transplant. The rearrangement links TRBV7-6 to TRBJ2-1, with D possibly being TRBD1 (5 bases). This specimen consisted of unstimulated CD4+ T cells sorted from spleen or lymph node cells, obtained before transplant. For the CDR3, the DNA is TGTGCCAGCAGCTTAGGTAGGGGCCTCTACAATGAGCAGTTCTTC. This sequence encodes CASSLGRGLYNEQFF.